This T cell receptor (beta chain) was recovered during a study of shared clonotypes between healthy human individuals. This clone was observed a few times. The assay was run at deep level. This table comes from immunoSEQ multiplex PCR, and its TCRdb copy is limited to in-frame clones, with some not included. The table includes hundreds of thousands of clones, more than 60% detected once. The CDR3 sequence is 15 residues long. The V gene end was trimmed by 4 bases and the J gene end by 3 bases; junction bases not matched to a gene: 7. The V gene's germline CDR1 is SGHRS and CDR2 YFSETQ. The receptor comes from a young man in good health. The sample was memory CD4+ T cells sorted from blood. Regarding subset: CD45RA-negative fraction. The rearrangement uses TRBV5-1 and TRBJ2-7, with TRBD2 matching 10 bases. CDR3 sequence: CASSGRASGSYEQYF. The CDR3 nucleotides are TGCGCCAGCAGCGGGAGGGCTAGCGGGAGCTACGAGCAGTACTTC.